Detailed here is one TCR beta chain. The antigen is unknown. The cDNA for TCR beta came from 5'RACE template switching with UMIs. One entry per CDR3 protein, without DNA, is what TCRdb gives after re-calling the 5' RACE reads. Its table records about 150,000 distinct CDR3 sequences. The record originates from a study of T cells expressing NK-cell markers. Overall study results and limits: NKG2C+ dominant clonotypes from 5 to 7 donors made up about 1.0-8% of CD8+ T cells.

The germline V gene encodes CDR1 SGHNT and CDR2 YYREEE (reference sequence). CDR3 length equals 16 residues. This chain connects TRBV5-4 to TRBJ2-1; no DNA is available, so the TRBD1 call from TCRdb remains unchecked. The clonotype was recovered from a man in his late teens or twenties in good health. The sample consisted of blood T cells: a sorted CD56 or NKG2C T cell subset, CD4+ or CD8+ T cells, or bulk PBMC T cells (not recorded which). The CDR3 reads CASSSTQGAAYNEQFF.